This T cell receptor beta chain was found in a study of breast tumors, draining lymph nodes, adjacent tissues. Whole-study findings and limits: Compared with basal-like, luminal-like tumors shared significantly more repertoire with nontumor tissue. Tumors had less TCR diversity than lymph nodes, more than nontumor tissue.

TCRdb used MiXCR to reprocess the multiplex PCR reads, holding one entry per CDR3 protein. The sample includes approximately 250,000 distinct CDR3 sequences, around 35% of them seen just once. As concerns this clonotype: Its antigen is undetermined.

This CDR3 region has 13 residues. The V gene end was trimmed by 6 bases and the J gene end by 4 bases; junction bases not matched to a gene: 5. Germline CDR1 is DFQATT and CDR2 is SNEGSKA (reference sequence). Breast cancer patients provided tissue from their axillary draining lymph nodes. This chain links TRBV20-1 with TRBJ1-4, with TRBD1 matching 7 bases. The sequence derives from a female donor with breast cancer. Some clones in this sample may be carry-over from other donors' samples. Sequencing used axillary lymph node tissue. CDR3 bases: TGCAGTGCAAAGGGACAGAATAATGAAAAACTGTTTTTT. It specifies CSAKGQNNEKLFF.